The next 25 T cell receptor beta chains were all read from a single sample in a study of T cells after posttransplantation cyclophosphamide. Only in-frame clones appear in the TCRdb table, and some are missing; sequencing was by immunoSEQ multiplex PCR. The sample holds some 35,000 clones, and no clone turns up only once. Sample: PBMCs. These receptors came from a man aged 30 to 39 in good health and a related stem cell transplant donor.

This clone was seen at least ten times. V and J are TRBV14 and TRBJ2-1; D remains unclear. V was pared by 3 bases and J by 7 bases, with 4 bases between. The CDR3 has 11 amino acids. Germline V gene data show CDR1 as SGHDN and CDR2 as FVKESK. The CDR3 region has the DNA TGTGCCAGCAGCCAGCAGAATGAGCAGTTCTTC. This codes for CASSQQNEQFF. Together with reference TRBV14 and TRBJ2-1, the CDR3 gives the full variable domain: EAGVTQFPSHSVIEKGQTVTLRCDPISGHDNLYWYRRVMGKEIKFLLHFVKESKQDESGMPNNRFLAERTGGTYSTLKVQPAELEDSGVYFCASSQQNEQFFGPGTRLTVL.

The sample holds many counts of this clone. CDR3: CASSLAQGKGETQYF. The CDR3 nucleotides read TGCGCCAGCAGCTTGGCGCAGGGGAAGGGAGAGACCCAGTACTTC. The chain recombines TRBV5-1 with TRBJ2-5; D might be TRBD1 (6 bases). Germline assignment: CDR1 SGHRS and CDR2 YFSETQ. The V and J ends lost 0 bases and 4 bases respectively, with 13 bases between them. The CDR3 consists of 15 residues.

The table lists this clone with many counts. This chain uses TRBV6-2 or TRBV6-3 with TRBJ1-5; 7 nucleotides line up with TRBD1. This CDR3 spans 17 amino acids. V dropped 7 bases and J dropped 0; count of bases not matched to a gene: 12. The V gene's germline CDR1 is MNHEY and CDR2 SVGEGT. Here the CDR3 DNA reads TGTGCCAGCACACTTCGGGGAGGGGGCTATAGCAATCAGCCCCAGCATTTT. Its translation is CASTLRGGGYSNQPQHF.

This clone has a count of ten or more. The chain joins TRBV7-2 to TRBJ1-3; possibly TRBD1 for D (5 bases). The CDR3 runs to 16 residues. Per the germline V gene, CDR1 is SGHTA and CDR2 is FQGNSA. V was cut by 2 bases and J by 2 bases, with 13 bases left in between. CDR3: CASSLSSTGAGNTIYF. The DNA of the CDR3 is TGTGCCAGCAGCTTATCTTCAACAGGCGCTGGAAACACCATATATTTT. The entire variable domain, with the rest obtained from reference TRBV7-2 and TRBJ1-3, is as follows: GAGVSQSPSNKVTEKGKDVELRCDPISGHTALYWYRQSLGQGLEFLIYFQGNSAPDKSGLPSDRFSAERTGGSVSTLTIQRTQQEDSAVYLCASSLSSTGAGNTIYFGEGSWLTVV.

At least ten counts were recorded for this clone. V usage is TRBV12-3 or TRBV12-4 and J usage is TRBJ2-1; D remains ambiguous. There are 13 residues in the CDR3. Trimming took 6 bases from V and 6 from J, leaving 12 bases between them. CDR3 sequence (DNA): TGTGCCAGCAGACGGTCCTACGGCAATGAGCAGTTCTTC. Translating gives CASRRSYGNEQFF.

This clone has at least ten counts. The rearrangement links TRBV6-1 to TRBJ2-1, with TRBD2 identical over 7 bases. This CDR3 is 14 amino acids long. The junction had 0 bases not matched to a gene; V was cut back by 1 base and J by 3 bases. Germline assignment: CDR1 MNHNS and CDR2 SASEGT. The DNA of the CDR3 is TGTGCCAGCAGTGAAGGGACTAGCTACAATGAGCAGTTCTTC. Translating it yields CASSEGTSYNEQFF.

This clone was seen many times. The gene calls are TRBV4-1 and TRBJ2-7; 11 bases match TRBD1. Germline V lookup: CDR1 MGHRA, CDR2 YSYEKL. The CDR3 covers 14 residues. The junction had 4 bases not matched to a gene; V was cut back by 8 bases and J by 1 base. CDR3 nucleotide sequence: TGCGCCAGCGGGGACAGGGGGAGATCCTACGAGCAGTACTTC. Residues: CASGDRGRSYEQYF.

This clone was found many times. V and J are TRBV5-8 and TRBJ2-7; tentatively, D is TRBD1 or TRBD2 (5 bases each). V lost 0 bases and J 4 bases, leaving 11 bases between the germline ends. The CDR3 contains 14 residues. Germline-derived CDR1 and CDR2 are SGHTS and YDEGEE. CDR3 residues: CASSLDRGVYEQYF. The CDR3 DNA follows: TGTGCCAGCAGCTTGGATAGAGGGGTATACGAGCAGTACTTC.

The chain's CDR3 is CASSLAAANEQFF. CDR3 DNA sequence: TGTGCCAGCAGCTTAGCAGCGGCGAATGAGCAGTTCTTC. J is TRBJ2-1 and V is TRBV7-6, with TRBD2 as a possible D gene (5 bases). Germline V gene sequence: CDR1 SGHVS, CDR2 FNYEAQ. With 0 bases removed from V and 7 bases from J, the gap between germline ends came to 7 bases. The CDR3 contains 13 residues.

There are many counts of this clone. V usage is TRBV27 and J usage is TRBJ2-2; the D is unclear. Germline V gives CDR1 MNHEY, CDR2 SMNVEV (reference sequence). Trimming took off 7 bases at V and 0 bases at J, with 9 bases between the two ends. The CDR3 covers 14 residues. CDR3 DNA: TGTGCCAGCACTCTGCGAGCGAACACCGGGGAGCTGTTTTTT. Amino acid sequence: CASTLRANTGELFF.

Ten or more counts support this clone. This chain links TRBV9 with TRBJ1-4; 8 nucleotides match TRBD1. The J segment lost 2 bases and the V segment lost 1 base, leaving 7 bases of the junction unmatched. This CDR3 comprises 17 residues. CDR1 is SGDLS and CDR2 is YYNGEE in the germline V gene. In nucleotides, the CDR3 is TGTGCCAGCAGCGTATCGGACAGGGTAGTCACTAATGAAAAACTGTTTTTT. It translates to CASSVSDRVVTNEKLFF.

This clone was observed at least ten times. The CDR3 protein is CATSVPDSSEAFF. The CDR3 region has the DNA TGTGCCACCAGTGTTCCGGACAGCTCTGAAGCTTTCTTT. This rearrangement joins TRBV24-1 to TRBJ1-1; a possible D gene is TRBD1 (6 bases). With 5 bases removed from V and 6 bases from J, the gap between germline ends came to 12 bases. Per the germline V gene, CDR1 is KGHDR and CDR2 is SFDVKD. The length of the CDR3 is 13 residues.

This clone has at least ten counts. The J gene is TRBJ1-5, the V gene TRBV7-2; D is possibly TRBD1 (5 bases). The germline V gene has CDR1 SGHTA and CDR2 FQGNSA. V lost 1 base, J lost 2 bases, and 9 bases lay in between. CDR3 length equals 15 residues. The CDR3 sequence: CASSLDGRGNQPQHF. As DNA, the CDR3 is TGTGCCAGCAGCTTAGACGGCAGGGGCAATCAGCCCCAGCATTTT.

The chain links TRBV5-1 to TRBJ2-3, with 10 bases fitting TRBD2. From germline, CDR1 is SGHRS and CDR2 YFSETQ. The CDR3 is 15 residues long. V lost 5 bases, J lost 6 bases, and 9 bases stayed unmatched. CDR3 nucleotide sequence: TGCGCCAGCAGGGGGCTAGCGGGGGCCGGGGATACGCAGTATTTT. Its translation: CASRGLAGAGDTQYF.

This clone was observed many times. J is TRBJ2-3 and V is TRBV7-2, with D perhaps TRBD2 (6 bases). V was shortened by 8 bases and J by 2 bases, with 11 bases between the two germline ends. This CDR3 has 13 amino acids. Germline loops: CDR1 SGHTA, CDR2 FQGNSA. The CDR3 DNA is TGTGCCAGCGCTATGGGACTCACAGATACGCAGTATTTT. This translates into CASAMGLTDTQYF.

At least ten counts were recorded for this clone. J is TRBJ2-4 and V is TRBV12-3 or TRBV12-4; a weak D match, TRBD2 (5 bases). The CDR3 runs to 15 residues. V was pared by 2 bases and J by 3 bases, with 11 bases between. The CDR3 protein is CASSLRGRDKNIQYF. In DNA, the CDR3 is TGTGCCAGCAGTTTACGCGGGCGCGACAAAAACATTCAGTACTTC.

This clone was recorded many times. The DNA for the CDR3 is TGCGCCAGCAGCCAAGGACTAGCGGGGAGCTCCTACAATGAGCAGTTCTTC. Encoded protein: CASSQGLAGSSYNEQFF. The chain has TRBV4-3 and TRBJ2-1; 11 bases line up with TRBD2. CDR3 length: 17 residues. J lost 0 bases, V lost 1 base, and 2 bases had no gene match. Germline V gene data show CDR1 as LGHNA and CDR2 as YSLEER.

This clone showed up many times. The chain joins TRBV7-8 to TRBJ1-2; D is undetermined. The CDR3 has 14 residues. Trimming pared 7 bases from V and 1 base from J, leaving 13 bases between. CDR1 SGHVS and CDR2 FQNEAQ come from the germline V gene. The CDR3 DNA reads TGTGCCAGCAACGACCTGAGGGTTAACTATGGCTACACCTTC. Protein sequence: CASNDLRVNYGYTF.

This clone was detected many times. The chain combines TRBV5-4 with TRBJ1-2; tentatively, D is TRBD1 (5 bases). CDR1 is SGHNT and CDR2 is YYREEE in the germline V gene (reference sequence). This CDR3 has 14 residues. Trimming removed 4 bases at V and 6 bases at J, with 16 bases between. The DNA of the CDR3 is TGTGCCAGCAGCCCCCCCGTCAGGGATGATGGCTACACCTTC. It is translated as CASSPPVRDDGYTF.

This clone occurred many times. This sequence joins TRBV14 and TRBJ1-5, with a possible D match to TRBD1 (5 bases). V was trimmed by 4 bases and J by 1 base, leaving 11 bases between them. Germline V gene sequence: CDR1 SGHDN, CDR2 FVKESK. The length of the CDR3 is 15 residues. The CDR3 region has the DNA TGTGCCAGCAGCCGTGACTCAGGGAGCAATCAGCCCCAGCATTTT. It codes for CASSRDSGSNQPQHF.

The chain couples TRBV7-2 to TRBJ2-7; 10 bases are a match to TRBD2. Germline CDR1 reads SGHTA; CDR2 reads FQGNSA. Trimming removed 1 base from V and 4 bases from J; junction bases left unmatched: 7. This CDR3 has 16 amino acids. Here the CDR3 reads CASSLDSGGAGYEQYF. CDR3 nucleotides: TGTGCCAGCAGCTTAGACAGCGGGGGGGCCGGATACGAGCAGTACTTC.

At least ten counts were recorded for this clone. The CDR3 reads CASSVGQGGSQPQHF. In DNA form, the CDR3 reads TGTGCCAGCAGTGTGGGACAGGGAGGATCTCAGCCCCAGCATTTT. This chain uses TRBV2 with TRBJ1-5; TRBD1 agrees at 9 bases. Germline V lookup: CDR1 SNHLY, CDR2 FYNNEI. Losses at the gene ends were 4 bases for V and 6 bases for J; bases not matched to a gene: 7. CDR3 length: 15 amino acids.

In this sample, this clone turned up many times. The genes are TRBV5-4 and TRBJ2-1, with TRBD2 matching 10 bases. Germline lookup yields CDR1 SGHNT and CDR2 YYREEE (reference sequence). The CDR3 sequence is 15 residues long. The junction had 11 bases not matched to a gene; V was cut back by 4 bases and J by 10 bases. CDR3 nucleotide sequence: TGTGCCAGCAGCCCAGAGAGCGGGGGGGCCTTAGAGCAGTTCTTC. Translated, it gives CASSPESGGALEQFF.

This clone came up many times. The chain employs TRBV5-4 and TRBJ1-2; D remains unclear. V was shortened by 2 bases and J by 0 bases, with 14 bases between the two germline ends. This CDR3 is 16 amino acids long. Germline CDR1 is SGHNT and CDR2 is YYREEE (reference sequence). CDR3 protein: CASSLGKQSTNYGYTF. The CDR3, as DNA: TGTGCCAGCAGCTTAGGTAAACAGAGCACTAACTATGGCTACACCTTC.

The sample holds a few counts of this clone. V usage is TRBV6-5 and J usage is TRBJ2-3, with a weak D call TRBD2 (5 bases). The V gene lost 5 bases and the J gene lost 1 base, with 13 bases spanning the gap. CDR3 length: 15 amino acids. The germline gives CDR1 MNHEY, CDR2 SVGAGI. The CDR3 sequence is CASSTRGSGTDTQYF. The CDR3 nucleotides read TGTGCCAGCAGTACCCGGGGTAGCGGCACAGATACGCAGTATTTT.